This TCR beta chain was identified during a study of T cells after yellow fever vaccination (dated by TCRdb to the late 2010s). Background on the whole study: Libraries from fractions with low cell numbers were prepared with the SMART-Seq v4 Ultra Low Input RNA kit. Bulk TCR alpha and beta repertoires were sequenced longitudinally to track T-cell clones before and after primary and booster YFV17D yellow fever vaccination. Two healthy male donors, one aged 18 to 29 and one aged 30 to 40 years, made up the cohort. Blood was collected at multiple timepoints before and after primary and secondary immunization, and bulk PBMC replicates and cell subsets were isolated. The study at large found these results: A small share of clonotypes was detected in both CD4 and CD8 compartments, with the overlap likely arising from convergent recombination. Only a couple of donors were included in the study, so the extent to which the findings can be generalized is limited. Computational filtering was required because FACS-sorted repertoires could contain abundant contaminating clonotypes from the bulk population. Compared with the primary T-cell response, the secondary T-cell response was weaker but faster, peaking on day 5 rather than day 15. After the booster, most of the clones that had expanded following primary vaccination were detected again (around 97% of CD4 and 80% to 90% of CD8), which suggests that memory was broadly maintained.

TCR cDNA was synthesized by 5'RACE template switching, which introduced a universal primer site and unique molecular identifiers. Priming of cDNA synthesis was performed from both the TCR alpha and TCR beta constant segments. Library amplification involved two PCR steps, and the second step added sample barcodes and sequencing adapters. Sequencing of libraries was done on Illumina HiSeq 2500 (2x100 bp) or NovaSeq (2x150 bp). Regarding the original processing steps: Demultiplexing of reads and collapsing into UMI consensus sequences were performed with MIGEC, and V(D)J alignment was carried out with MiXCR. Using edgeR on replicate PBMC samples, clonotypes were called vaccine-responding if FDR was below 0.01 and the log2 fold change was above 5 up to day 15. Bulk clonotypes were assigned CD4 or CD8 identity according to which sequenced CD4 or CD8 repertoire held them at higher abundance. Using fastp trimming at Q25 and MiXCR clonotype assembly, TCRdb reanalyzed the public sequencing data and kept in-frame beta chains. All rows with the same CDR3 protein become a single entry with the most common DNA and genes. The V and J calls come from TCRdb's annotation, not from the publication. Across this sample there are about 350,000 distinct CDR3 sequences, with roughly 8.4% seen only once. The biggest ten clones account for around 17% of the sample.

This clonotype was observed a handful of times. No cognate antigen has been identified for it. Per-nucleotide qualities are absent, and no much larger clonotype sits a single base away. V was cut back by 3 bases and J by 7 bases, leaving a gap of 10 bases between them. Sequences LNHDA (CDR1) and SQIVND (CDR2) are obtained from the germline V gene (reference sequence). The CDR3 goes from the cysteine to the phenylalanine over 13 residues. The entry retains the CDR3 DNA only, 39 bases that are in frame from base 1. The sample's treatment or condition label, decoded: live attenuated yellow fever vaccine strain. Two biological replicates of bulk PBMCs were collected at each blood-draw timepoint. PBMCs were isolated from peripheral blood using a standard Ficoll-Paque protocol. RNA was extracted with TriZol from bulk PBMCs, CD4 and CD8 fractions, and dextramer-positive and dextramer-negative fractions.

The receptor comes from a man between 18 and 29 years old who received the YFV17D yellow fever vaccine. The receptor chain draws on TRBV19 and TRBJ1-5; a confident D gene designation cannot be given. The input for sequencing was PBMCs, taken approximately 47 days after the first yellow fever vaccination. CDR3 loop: CASSIAEQQPQHF. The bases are TGTGCCAGTAGTATCGCGGAACAGCAGCCCCAGCATTTT.